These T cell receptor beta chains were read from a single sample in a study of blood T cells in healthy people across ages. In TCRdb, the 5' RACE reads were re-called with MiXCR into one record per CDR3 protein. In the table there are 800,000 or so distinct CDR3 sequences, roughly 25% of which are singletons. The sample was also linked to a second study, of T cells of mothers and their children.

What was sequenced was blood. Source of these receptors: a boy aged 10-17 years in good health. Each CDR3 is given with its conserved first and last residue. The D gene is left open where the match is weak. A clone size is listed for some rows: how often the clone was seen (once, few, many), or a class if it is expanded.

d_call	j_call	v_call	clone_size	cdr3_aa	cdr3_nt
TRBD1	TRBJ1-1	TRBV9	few	CASSDPPTGLNTEAFF	TGTGCCAGCAGCGACCCTCCGACAGGGTTGAACACTGAAGCTTTCTTT
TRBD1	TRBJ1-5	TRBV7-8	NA	CASRPRARGGLNQPQHF	TGTGCCAGCAGACCCAGGGCCAGGGGGGGGCTGAATCAGCCCCAGCATTTT
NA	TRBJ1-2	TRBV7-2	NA	CASSLGSGGYGYTF	TGTGCCAGCAGCCTTGGATCGGGGGGCTATGGCTACACCTTC
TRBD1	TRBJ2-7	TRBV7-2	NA	CANSTWTGAYEQYF	TGTGCCAACAGCACCTGGACAGGGGCCTACGAGCAGTACTTC
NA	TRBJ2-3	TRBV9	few	CASSGRDGGVSTDTQYF	TGTGCCAGCAGCGGGAGAGATGGCGGGGTTAGCACAGATACGCAGTATTTT
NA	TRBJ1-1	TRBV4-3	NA	CASSQDRGGLNTEAFF	TGCGCCAGCAGCCAAGATCGGGGGGGCCTCAACACTGAAGCTTTCTTT
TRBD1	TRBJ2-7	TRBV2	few	CASVCGQVSNEQYF	TGTGCCAGCGTCTGCGGACAGGTATCGAACGAGCAGTACTTC
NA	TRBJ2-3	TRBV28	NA	CASSPDRRSVYF	TGTGCCAGCAGCCCAGACAGGAGGAGCGTGTATTTT
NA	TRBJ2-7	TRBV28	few	CASTLGGTVSYEQYF	TGTGCCAGCACCCTGGGCGGGACAGTCTCCTACGAGCAGTACTTC
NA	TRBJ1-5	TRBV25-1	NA	CASTKGENQPQHF	TGTGCCAGCACCAAAGGGGAGAATCAGCCCCAGCATTTT
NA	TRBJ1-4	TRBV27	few	CASSTRAALNEKLFF	TGTGCCAGCAGTACGCGGGCCGCCCTGAACGAAAAACTGTTTTTT